This T cell receptor (beta chain) was recorded in a study of T cell changes during pregnancy in multiple sclerosis. The CDR3 has 16 amino acids. Germline CDR1 is MNHNS and CDR2 is SASEGT. Deletions cut 3 bases from V and 6 bases from J, with 18 bases between. The protocol was immunoSEQ multiplex PCR, while the TCRdb copy is restricted to in-frame clones and leaves out a portion. This repertoire shows 110,000 or so clones, under 95% found once; its top ten account for approximately 6.2%. Specimen: peripheral blood, collected before pregnancy. The genes are TRBV6-1 and TRBJ2-1, with D hard to call. The TCR sequence derives from a female donor with multiple sclerosis, enrolled in a pregnancy study. The CDR3 region is CASSDAREARLNEQFF. The CDR3 DNA follows: TGTGCCAGCAGTGATGCCCGAGAGGCCAGACTCAATGAGCAGTTCTTC.